Listed below are T cell receptor beta chains from one sample, sequenced in a study of T cell changes during pregnancy in multiple sclerosis. Repertoires were generated with immunoSEQ multiplex PCR, while TCRdb's copy carries only in-frame clones and drops some. The sample consists of around 61,000 clones, approximately 89% of them appearing once. This specimen was peripheral blood, taken in the third trimester of pregnancy. The receptor source for this set is a female donor in good health, enrolled as a control in a pregnancy study. Each CDR3 is given with its conserved first and last residue. The order of the fields is J gene, clone size, D gene, V gene, CDR3 DNA, CDR3 protein. The D gene is left open where the match is weak. Clone sizes are given selectively: once, few, many, or a class where the clone is expanded.

TRBJ2-1,.,TRBD1,TRBV6-1,TGTGCCAGCCAGGGGAGAGTTCCAGGGGGAAATGAGCAGTTCTTC,CASQGRVPGGNEQFF
TRBJ1-3,.,TRBD1,TRBV19,TGTGCCAGTAATCCAGACAGGGCTGGAAACACCATATATTTT,CASNPDRAGNTIYF
TRBJ1-1,.,.,TRBV5-6,TGTGCCAGCAGCCAAAGGGGGATCTCTGAAGCTTTCTTT,CASSQRGISEAFF
TRBJ1-4,once,TRBD1,TRBV5-4,TGTGCCAGCAGCAAGGGACAGCCTGCAACTAATGAAAAACTGTTTTTT,CASSKGQPATNEKLFF
TRBJ1-1,.,.,TRBV6-5,TGTGCCAGCAGTTACAGGGGGGGCGAAGCTTTCTTT,CASSYRGGEAFF
TRBJ1-4,.,.,TRBV29-1,TGCAGCGCAACAGGGCAGCGGGAAAAACTGTTTTTT,CSATGQREKLFF
TRBJ2-7,.,TRBD1,TRBV5-8,TGTGCCAGCAGCTTTGCCGGGACAGGGAACCCCTACGAGCAGTACTTC,CASSFAGTGNPYEQYF
TRBJ1-1,few,.,TRBV5-5,TGTGCCAGCAGACCAGGGGAGATGAGCACTGAAGCTTTCTTT,CASRPGEMSTEAFF
TRBJ1-1,.,.,TRBV9,TGTGCCAGCAGCGCCTCCCGAGGAGTCGCTGAAGCTTTCTTT,CASSASRGVAEAFF
TRBJ1-6,.,TRBD1,TRBV7-8,TGTGCCAGCAGCTCTAGGACAGGGCCTAGCTCCTATAATTCACCCCTCCACTTT,CASSSRTGPSSYNSPLHF
TRBJ1-5,.,.,TRBV2,TGTGCCAGCAGAGTGAGGCCCAATCAGCCCCAGCATTTT,CASRVRPNQPQHF
TRBJ1-3,.,TRBD1,TRBV18,TGTGCCAGCGCCGAACAGGGGTTCGGAAACACCATATATTTT,CASAEQGFGNTIYF
TRBJ2-7,once,.,TRBV27,TGTGCCAGCAGTTCACAATCCTACGAGCAGTACTTC,CASSSQSYEQYF
TRBJ1-5,once,.,TRBV28,TGTGCCAGCAGTAACGACAGTTTTTATAGCAATCAGCCCCAGCATTTT,CASSNDSFYSNQPQHF
TRBJ1-2,.,TRBD1,TRBV4-3,TGCGCCAGCAGCCAAGATTGGAGACAGGGGATCCATGGCTACACCTTC,CASSQDWRQGIHGYTF
TRBJ1-6,few,TRBD1,TRBV19,TGTGCCAGTAGCCGGGTGGACAGGGGGGTAAATTCACCCCTCCACTTT,CASSRVDRGVNSPLHF
TRBJ2-7,.,.,TRBV2,TGTGCCAGCAGTGAACGGGGATTTTTGCAGTACTTC,CASSERGFLQYF
TRBJ1-5,.,TRBD1,TRBV25-1,TGTGCCAGCAGTGACTTTCAGGGGGCGCGAAATCAGCCCCAGCATTTT,CASSDFQGARNQPQHF
TRBJ1-1,few,.,TRBV9,TGTGCCAGCAGCCCCCAGACCGTGTACCGAGGTGAAGCTTTCTTT,CASSPQTVYRGEAFF
TRBJ2-3,.,TRBD1,TRBV12-5,TGTGCTAGTGCTCCTCGAGGCCGGACAGGGAGTAGTTTCAGGTCAGATACGCAGTATTTT,CASAPRGRTGSSFRSDTQYF
TRBJ2-2,.,.,TRBV2,TGTGCCAGCATCCCGACTACGAACACCGGGGAGCTGTTTTTT,CASIPTTNTGELFF
TRBJ2-5,.,.,TRBV6-5,TGTGCCAGCACCACCCCCGGGGGAGCGGGGACCCAGTACTTC,CASTTPGGAGTQYF
TRBJ2-7,.,.,TRBV7-9,TGTGCCAGCAGCTTTAGCTCCTACGAGCAGTACTTC,CASSFSSYEQYF
TRBJ2-2,.,TRBD2,TRBV5-1,TGCGCCAGCAATGAGCGGGGGGCCTTGAGTACCGGGGAGCTGTTTTTT,CASNERGALSTGELFF
TRBJ2-5,.,.,TRBV7-2,TGTGCCAGCAGCTTAGCAGGGACTGCCCAAGAGACCCAGTACTTC,CASSLAGTAQETQYF
TRBJ1-1,.,.,TRBV13,TGTGCCAGCAGCTTCCCACGCGAATGGAACACTGAAGCTTTCTTT,CASSFPREWNTEAFF
TRBJ2-3,.,.,TRBV7-3,TGTGCCAGCAGCGTGTATCCGATCCAGGGAAGGGGTAGCACAGATACGCAGTATTTT,CASSVYPIQGRGSTDTQYF
TRBJ1-1,.,.,TRBV30,TGTGCCTGGAGTGTAGGGGTGAACACTGAAGCTTTCTTT,CAWSVGVNTEAFF
TRBJ2-5,.,.,TRBV2,TGTGCCAGCAGCGATCCGGTGGTGGGGCGAGAGACCCAGTACTTC,CASSDPVVGRETQYF
TRBJ2-2,.,TRBD1,TRBV5-8,TGTGCCAGCAGTCCCGGGACAGTGAACACCGGGGAGCTGTTTTTT,CASSPGTVNTGELFF
TRBJ1-1,.,TRBD1,TRBV6-5,TGTGCCAGCAGCTACAGGGGGGGCACTGAAGCTTTCTTT,CASSYRGGTEAFF
TRBJ1-2,.,TRBD1,TRBV19,TGTGCCTGCCGGGACAGCGTTAACTATGGCTACACCTTC,CACRDSVNYGYTF
TRBJ1-5,.,.,TRBV4-2,TGTGCCAGCAGCCAAGATTTGGGGGGGTATGACAATCAGCCCCAGCATTTT,CASSQDLGGYDNQPQHF
TRBJ2-7,.,TRBD1,TRBV19,TGTGCCAGTCGAGACAGGGGGCGGAACGAGCAGTACTTC,CASRDRGRNEQYF
TRBJ2-5,.,.,TRBV4-3,TGCGCCAGCAGCCAAGCGGCTAGCCGTGAGACCCAGTACTTC,CASSQAASRETQYF
TRBJ2-1,.,TRBD2,TRBV7-3,TGTGCCAGCAGCTTAACGCCGGGTGGCGGGGGGGCTGTGGGTGAGCAGTTCTTC,CASSLTPGGGGAVGEQFF
TRBJ1-4,.,TRBD1,TRBV12-5,TGTGCTAGTGGGGAATCGACAGGGGGGAATGAAAAACTGTTTTTT,CASGESTGGNEKLFF
TRBJ2-7,.,TRBD2,TRBV4-1,TGCGCCAGCAGCCGCCCCATAGCGGGGGTATCCCACGAGCAGTACTTC,CASSRPIAGVSHEQYF
TRBJ2-2,.,.,TRBV7-6,TGTGCCAGCAGCGCTCGACAGGTGATGAACACCGGGGAGCTGTTTTTT,CASSARQVMNTGELFF
TRBJ2-7,.,TRBD1,TRBV9,TGTGCCAGCAGCACTCAGACAGGGGTCCACGAGCAGTACTTC,CASSTQTGVHEQYF
TRBJ1-5,once,TRBD1,TRBV9,TGTGCCAGCAGCACAGGGGAGAGGGCTCAGCCCCAGCATTTT,CASSTGERAQPQHF
TRBJ2-5,.,.,TRBV7-3,TGTGCCAGCAGCTTAGGGCTAAGGGAGACCCAGTACTTC,CASSLGLRETQYF
TRBJ2-5,.,.,TRBV5-6,TGTGCCAGCAGCCCAGGAAAGGGGCAAGAGACCCAGTACTTC,CASSPGKGQETQYF
TRBJ1-6,.,.,TRBV5-1,TGCGCCAGCAGCTTTGAACGCAGCTCCTATAATTCACCCCTCCACTTT,CASSFERSSYNSPLHF
TRBJ2-4,.,TRBD1,TRBV4-2,TGTGCCAGCAGCCAAACTGCCGGACAGGGTTCCAAAAACATTCAGTACTTC,CASSQTAGQGSKNIQYF
TRBJ2-1,.,TRBD2,TRBV11-3,TGTGCCAGCAGCTTAGGTATAGCGGGGGCGCAGTTCTTC,CASSLGIAGAQFF
TRBJ1-1,.,.,TRBV28,TGTGCCAGCAGTTTTCGCAGGGGCTGGGCTGAAGCTTTCTTT,CASSFRRGWAEAFF
TRBJ1-6,.,.,TRBV7-2,TGTGCCAGCAGCGCGTTGGGGAGGGACTCGTATTCACCCCTCCACTTT,CASSALGRDSYSPLHF
TRBJ2-7,.,TRBD1,TRBV14,TGTGCCAGCAGCCACCGTCCGGGACAGGGTGTTAACGAGCAGTACTTC,CASSHRPGQGVNEQYF
TRBJ2-2,.,TRBD2,TRBV7-9,TGTGCCAGCAGCTTCGGACGGGGGGACACCGGGGAGCTGTTTTTT,CASSFGRGDTGELFF
TRBJ2-7,.,TRBD2,TRBV9,TGTGCCAGCAGCGCTAGCGGGGGGGTCTCCGAGCAGTACTTC,CASSASGGVSEQYF
TRBJ2-3,.,TRBD2,TRBV7-6,TGTGCCAGCAGCTTGACACTAGCGGGGGGCGCAGATACGCAGTATTTT,CASSLTLAGGADTQYF
TRBJ2-2,once,TRBD2,TRBV5-6,TGTGCCAGCAGCTTGGGACTAGCCTACACCGGGGAGCTGTTTTTT,CASSLGLAYTGELFF
TRBJ1-6,.,.,TRBV4-2,TGTGCCAGCAGCGAAAGAGGGGGTATATCTAATTCACCCCTCCACTTT,CASSERGGISNSPLHF
TRBJ2-7,.,.,TRBV28,TGTGCCAGCAGTCTGGTACCGTTCGCGGGTCCCGAGCAGTACTTC,CASSLVPFAGPEQYF